This T cell receptor (beta chain) came from a study of CD8+ T cells in alopecia areata. About the research overall: Patients in the treated group were given tofacitinib by mouth, 5 to 10 mg twice a day. Treated patients were scored for severity by percent of scalp affected.

Treatment specified: oral pan-JAK inhibitor, 5-10 mg twice daily. This CDR3 spans 16 amino acids. Trimming cost V 3 bases and J 4 bases; bases outside gene matches: 13. Germline CDR1 and CDR2: GTSNPN and SVGIG (reference sequence). The study's findings and limits: Any link of baseline CD8+ expansion to response, resting on one nonresponder, remains uncertain.

This clone was picked up a small number of times. The target antigen is unknown. Extraction of RNA preceded its reverse transcription into cDNA, which served as the sequencing template. Only in-frame clones appear in the TCRdb table, and some are missing; sequencing was by immunoSEQ multiplex PCR. The sample includes about 200,000 clones, over 45% of them seen just once. This receptor was taken from a human donor with alopecia areata. The chain couples TRBV30 to TRBJ2-5; TRBD2 matches 8 bases. The specimen comprised CD4+ T cells sorted from blood, sampled at week 24, from a patient treated with tofacitinib. CDR3 residues: CAWSPGGVRGGETQYF. The CDR3 coding sequence is TGTGCCTGGAGCCCCGGGGGGGTCAGGGGCGGAGAGACCCAGTACTTC.